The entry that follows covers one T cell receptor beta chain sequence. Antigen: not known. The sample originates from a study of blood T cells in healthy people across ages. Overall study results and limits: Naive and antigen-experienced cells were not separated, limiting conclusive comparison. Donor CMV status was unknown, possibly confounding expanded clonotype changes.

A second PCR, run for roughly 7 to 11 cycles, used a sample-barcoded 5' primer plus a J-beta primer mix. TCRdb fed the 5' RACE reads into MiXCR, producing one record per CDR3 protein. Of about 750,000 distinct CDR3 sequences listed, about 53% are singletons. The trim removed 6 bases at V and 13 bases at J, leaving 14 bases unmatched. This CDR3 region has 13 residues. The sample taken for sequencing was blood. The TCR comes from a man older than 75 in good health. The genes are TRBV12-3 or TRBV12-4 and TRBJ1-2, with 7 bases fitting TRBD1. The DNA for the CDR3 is TGTGCCAGCAGCCACTCCGGGACAGACTTAGTCACCTTC. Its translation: CASSHSGTDLVTF.